This T cell receptor beta chain was recorded in a study of T cells in Graves' hyperthyroidism and ophthalmopathy. Findings and limits, study-wide: Blood also carried most thyroid clonotypes expanded above 0.001.

This CDR3 has 13 residues. V was shortened by 2 bases and J by 7 bases, with 12 bases between the two germline ends. Germline V gene data show CDR1 as SQVTM and CDR2 as ANQGSEA. TCR beta CDR3 regions were amplified from RNA. Initially, a first-round RT-PCR of the TCR CDR3 employed the HTBI primer set. TCRdb recomputed calls from the multiplex PCR reads with MiXCR, one row per CDR3 protein. The sample lists a few hundred thousand distinct CDR3 sequences, more than 15% occurring once. This clonotype came up many times. As yet, its antigen is unknown. On the basis of clinical symptoms, serum thyroxine and TRAb, thyroid ultrasound and orbital computed tomography, diagnoses were made. The source of the PBMCs was 8 to 10 ml of fresh peripheral blood.

The chain is built from TRBV29-1 and TRBJ2-1, with D perhaps TRBD1 (5 bases). This TCR came from a woman aged 18-29 years with Graves' hyperthyroidism. Sequenced input: blood. CDR3 nucleotide sequence: TGCAGCGTTGAAAGGGCAGGGCGGAATGAGCAGTTCTTC. It encodes CSVERAGRNEQFF.